This T cell receptor (beta chain) was identified during a study of blood T cell repertoires in COVID-19. Study information: Donors in the United States, Italy and Spain gave samples during acute or convalescent COVID-19. The cDNA or gDNA used as material had been derived from T cells, B-cell-depleted T cells, or PBMCs.

Assay used: immunoSEQ multiplex PCR; TCRdb lists only in-frame clones, some missing. The sample lists roughly 260,000 clones; around 87% were seen once. Germline V CDR1 and CDR2: WSHSY, SAAADI. This CDR3 contains 20 residues. The ends lost 2 bases at V and 5 bases at J; junction bases unmatched: 22. The chain is built from TRBV10-2 and TRBJ2-7, with 9 nucleotides matching TRBD2. This receptor was identified in a woman aged 50 to 60 with acute or convalescent COVID-19. The sample comprised peripheral blood. This CDR3 is CASSENWREGPMGGWNEQYF. The CDR3, as DNA: TGCGCCAGCAGTGAGAATTGGCGGGAGGGCCCGATGGGGGGGTGGAACGAGCAGTACTTC.